These T cell receptor beta chains were read from a single sample in a study of blood T cell repertoires in COVID-19. This table comes from immunoSEQ multiplex PCR, and its TCRdb copy is limited to in-frame clones, with some not included. The table records over 85,000 clones, roughly 86% of them present only once. Sequenced: peripheral blood. The receptors originated from a human donor with acute or convalescent COVID-19. The donor label of this sample is uncertain. CDR3s include the opening cysteine and the closing phenylalanine or tryptophan. D genes are given only for firm matches. Clone size is given for some rows only: seen once, a few or many times, or a class if the clone is expanded.

cdr3_aa,cdr3_nt,j_call,d_call,clone_size,v_call
CAWIRSGGPNTGELFF,TGTGCCTGGATAAGGAGCGGGGGGCCCAACACCGGGGAGCTGTTTTTT,TRBJ2-2,TRBD2,.,TRBV30
CASSIGQGAAGNTIYF,TGCGCCAGCAGTATTGGACAGGGGGCAGCTGGAAACACCATATATTTT,TRBJ1-3,TRBD1,.,TRBV5-1
CASSYDWDRAGTEAFF,TGTGCCAGCAGCTACGATTGGGACAGGGCTGGCACTGAAGCTTTCTTT,TRBJ1-1,TRBD1,.,TRBV9
CASSPSRDTLIFGNTIYF,TGTGCCAGCAGCCCTAGCCGGGACACCCTTATTTTTGGAAACACCATATATTTT,TRBJ1-3,.,.,TRBV9
CASSYGGRYEQYF,TGTGCCAGCAGTTACGGGGGGCGGTACGAGCAGTACTTC,TRBJ2-7,.,.,TRBV12-3/TRBV12-4
CASREGLPGIYGYTF,TGTGCCAGTCGGGAGGGTCTACCCGGGATTTATGGCTACACCTTC,TRBJ1-2,.,.,TRBV19
CASSYSGVTTDTQYF,TGTGCCAGCAGTTATAGCGGGGTCACCACAGATACGCAGTATTTT,TRBJ2-3,TRBD2,.,TRBV6-5
CASSLQGENTEAFF,TGTGCCAGCAGCCTACAGGGAGAGAACACTGAAGCTTTCTTT,TRBJ1-1,.,.,TRBV6-5
CASTSTGTLAEIPLHF,TGTGCCAGCACCTCGACCGGGACCCTAGCGGAGATACCCCTCCACTTT,TRBJ1-6,.,.,TRBV28
CASSSTSLGETQYF,TGCGCCAGCAGCTCGACTAGCTTGGGAGAGACCCAGTACTTC,TRBJ2-5,TRBD2,.,TRBV5-1
CSVESVTSGYNEQFF,TGCAGCGTTGAAAGCGTTACTAGCGGTTACAATGAGCAGTTCTTC,TRBJ2-1,TRBD2,.,TRBV29-1
CASRGQGAETGELFF,TGTGCCAGCAGGGGACAGGGGGCGGAAACCGGGGAGCTGTTTTTT,TRBJ2-2,TRBD1,.,TRBV2
CASSLSLGENTEAFF,TGTGCCAGCTCACTGTCCCTCGGGGAGAACACTGAAGCTTTCTTT,TRBJ1-1,.,.,TRBV18
CASSPQKTGSNQPQHF,TGTGCCAGCAGCCCGCAAAAGACAGGGAGCAATCAGCCCCAGCATTTT,TRBJ1-5,TRBD1,.,TRBV4-2
CASSPRQGSQSAEAFF,TGTGCCAGCAGCCCCCGACAGGGAAGTCAGAGCGCTGAAGCTTTCTTT,TRBJ1-1,TRBD1,.,TRBV9
CASNLGQRNQPQHF,TGTGCCAGTAACCTCGGACAGCGCAATCAGCCCCAGCATTTT,TRBJ1-5,.,.,TRBV19
CASSSDTAKRTEAFF,TGTGCCAGCAGCTCCGACACGGCAAAACGGACTGAAGCTTTCTTT,TRBJ1-1,.,.,TRBV11-1
CASSQDYTYEQYF,TGCGCCAGCAGCCAAGACTATACCTACGAGCAGTACTTC,TRBJ2-7,.,.,TRBV4-1
CASNRAYSNQPQHF,TGTGCCAGCAACAGGGCCTATAGCAATCAGCCCCAGCATTTT,TRBJ1-5,.,.,TRBV28
CASRLQDRLNTEAFF,TGTGCCAGCAGGCTACAGGACAGATTAAACACTGAAGCTTTCTTT,TRBJ1-1,.,.,TRBV27
CASSIGFGSYNEQFF,TGTGCCAGTAGTATCGGGTTTGGCTCCTACAATGAGCAGTTCTTC,TRBJ2-1,.,.,TRBV19
CASSYGRDYGYTF,TGTGCCAGCAGTTACGGCCGTGACTATGGCTACACCTTC,TRBJ1-2,.,.,TRBV6-5
CAWSAGGPREQYF,TGTGCCTGGAGTGCTGGTGGGCCCAGAGAGCAGTACTTC,TRBJ2-7,.,.,TRBV30
CASSLEGGSLYEQYF,TGCGCCAGCAGCTTGGAGGGCGGGAGTTTATACGAGCAGTACTTC,TRBJ2-7,TRBD2,.,TRBV5-1
CASSPTGTAYEQYF,TGTGCCAGCTCACCGACCGGGACAGCCTACGAGCAGTACTTC,TRBJ2-7,TRBD1,.,TRBV18
CSVVPTLQGWNTGELFF,TGCAGCGTCGTACCCACTTTACAGGGATGGAACACCGGGGAGCTGTTTTTT,TRBJ2-2,.,.,TRBV29-1
CASSSGWELFF,TGTGCCAGCAGTTCGGGGTGGGAGCTGTTTTTT,TRBJ2-2,.,.,TRBV27
CASSLVGTGGQGYTF,TGTGCCAGCAGCTTGGTGGGGACAGGGGGCCAGGGCTACACCTTC,TRBJ1-2,TRBD1,.,TRBV5-4
CASSLKGDRGGEETQYF,TGTGCCAGCAGCTTAAAAGGGGACAGGGGAGGGGAAGAGACCCAGTACTTC,TRBJ2-5,TRBD1,.,TRBV11-2
CASSELASSLAKNIQYF,TGTGCCAGTAGTGAATTGGCCAGTTCGCTAGCCAAAAACATTCAGTACTTC,TRBJ2-4,.,few,TRBV19
CASSLGTGVSYEQYF,TGTGCCAGCAGCTTAGGGACAGGGGTTTCCTACGAGCAGTACTTC,TRBJ2-7,TRBD1,.,TRBV7-8
CSAGSQDKPQHF,TGCAGCGCCGGGAGTCAAGATAAGCCCCAGCATTTT,TRBJ1-5,.,once,TRBV29-1
CASSFGQGRVNEAFF,TGCGCCAGCAGCTTCGGACAGGGTAGAGTAAATGAAGCTTTCTTT,TRBJ1-1,TRBD1,.,TRBV5-1
CASSQDWASGAETQYF,TGTGCCAGCAGCCAAGATTGGGCTAGCGGGGCCGAGACCCAGTACTTC,TRBJ2-5,TRBD2,.,TRBV3-1/TRBV3-2
CASSLVSGAGANVLTF,TGCGCCAGCAGCTTGGTGTCGGGTGCTGGGGCCAACGTCCTGACTTTC,TRBJ2-6,.,.,TRBV5-1
CASSRRQGSGETQYF,TGTGCCAGCTCACGGAGACAGGGGTCGGGGGAGACCCAGTACTTC,TRBJ2-5,TRBD1,.,TRBV18
CASSMRAGTEAFF,TGTGCCAGTAGTATGAGGGCTGGGACTGAAGCTTTCTTT,TRBJ1-1,.,.,TRBV19